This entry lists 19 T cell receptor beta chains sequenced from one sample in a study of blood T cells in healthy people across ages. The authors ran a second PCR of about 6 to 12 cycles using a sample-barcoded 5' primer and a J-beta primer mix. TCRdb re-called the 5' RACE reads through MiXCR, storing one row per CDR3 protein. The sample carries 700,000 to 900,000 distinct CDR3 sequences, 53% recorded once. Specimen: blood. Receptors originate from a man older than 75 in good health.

The chain's CDR3 is CASSLVGRCEQYF. The CDR3 DNA sequence: TGTGCCAGCAGTTTAGTCGGACGTTGCGAGCAGTACTTC. The J gene is TRBJ2-7, the V gene TRBV27; D remains unclear. V lost 2 bases, J lost 6 bases, and 11 bases lay in between. CDR3 length equals 13 residues. Germline values: CDR1 MNHEY, CDR2 SMNVEV (reference sequence).

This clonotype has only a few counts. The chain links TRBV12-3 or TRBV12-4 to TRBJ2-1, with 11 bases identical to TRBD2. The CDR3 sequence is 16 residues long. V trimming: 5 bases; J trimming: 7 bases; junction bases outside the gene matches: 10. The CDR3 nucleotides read TGTGCCAGCAGTGTCGGGACTAGCGGAGGGGGGAATGAGCAGTTCTTC. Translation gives CASSVGTSGGGNEQFF.

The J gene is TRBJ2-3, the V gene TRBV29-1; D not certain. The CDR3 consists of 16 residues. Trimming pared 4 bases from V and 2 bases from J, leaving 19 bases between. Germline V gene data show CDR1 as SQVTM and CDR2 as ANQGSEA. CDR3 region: CSVGPNPSLPTDTQYF. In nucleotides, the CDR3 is TGCAGCGTTGGGCCAAACCCCAGCCTTCCCACAGATACGCAGTATTTT.

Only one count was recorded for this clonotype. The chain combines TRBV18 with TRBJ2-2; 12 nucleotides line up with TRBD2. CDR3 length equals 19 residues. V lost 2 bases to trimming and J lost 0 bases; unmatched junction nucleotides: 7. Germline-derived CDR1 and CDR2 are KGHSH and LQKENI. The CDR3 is CASSPSRTSGNSNTGELFF. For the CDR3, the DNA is TGTGCCAGCTCACCATCCCGGACTAGCGGGAATTCGAACACCGGGGAGCTGTTTTTT.

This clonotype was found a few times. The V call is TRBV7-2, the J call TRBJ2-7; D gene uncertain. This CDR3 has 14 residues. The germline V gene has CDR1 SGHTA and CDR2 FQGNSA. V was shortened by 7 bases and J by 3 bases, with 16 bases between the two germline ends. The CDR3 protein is CASTNPWQNYEQYF. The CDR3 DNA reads TGTGCCAGCACTAACCCATGGCAGAACTACGAGCAGTACTTC.

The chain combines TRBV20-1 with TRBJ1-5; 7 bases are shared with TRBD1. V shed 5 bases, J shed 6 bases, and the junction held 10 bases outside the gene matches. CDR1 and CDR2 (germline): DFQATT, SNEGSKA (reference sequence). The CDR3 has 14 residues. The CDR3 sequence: CSAEDRRGGQPQHF. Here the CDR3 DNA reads TGCAGTGCTGAGGACAGGAGGGGGGGTCAGCCCCAGCATTTT.

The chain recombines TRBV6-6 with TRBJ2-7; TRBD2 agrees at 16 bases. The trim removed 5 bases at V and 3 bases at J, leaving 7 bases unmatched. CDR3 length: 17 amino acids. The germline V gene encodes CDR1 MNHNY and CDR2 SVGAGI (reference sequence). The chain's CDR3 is CASSRGTSGRVNYEQYF. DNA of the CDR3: TGTGCCAGCAGTCGCGGGACTAGCGGGAGGGTAAACTACGAGCAGTACTTC.

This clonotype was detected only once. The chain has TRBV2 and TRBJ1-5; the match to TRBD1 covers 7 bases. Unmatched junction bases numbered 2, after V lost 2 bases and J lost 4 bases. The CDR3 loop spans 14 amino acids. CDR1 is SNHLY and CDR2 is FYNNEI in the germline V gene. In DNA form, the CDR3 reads TGTGCCAGCAGTGAAACAGGGGCAAATCAGCCCCAGCATTTT. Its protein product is CASSETGANQPQHF.

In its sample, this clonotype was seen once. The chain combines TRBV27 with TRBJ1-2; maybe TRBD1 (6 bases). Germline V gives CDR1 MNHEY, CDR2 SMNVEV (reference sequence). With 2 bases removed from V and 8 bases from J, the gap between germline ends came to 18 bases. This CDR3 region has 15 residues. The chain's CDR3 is CASSLGPVGGLGYTF. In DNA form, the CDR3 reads TGTGCCAGCAGTTTAGGGCCCGTGGGGGGCCTAGGCTACACCTTC.

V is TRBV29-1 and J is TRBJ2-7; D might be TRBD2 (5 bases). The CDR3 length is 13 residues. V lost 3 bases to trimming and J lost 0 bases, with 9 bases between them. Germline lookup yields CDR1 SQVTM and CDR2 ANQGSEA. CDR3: CSVEVGNSYEQYF. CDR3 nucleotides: TGCAGCGTTGAGGTCGGGAACTCCTACGAGCAGTACTTC.

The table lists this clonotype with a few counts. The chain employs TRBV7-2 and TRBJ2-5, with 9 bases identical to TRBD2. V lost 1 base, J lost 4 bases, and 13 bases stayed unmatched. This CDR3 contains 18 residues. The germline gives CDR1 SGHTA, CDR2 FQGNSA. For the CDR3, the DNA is TGTGCCAGCAGCTTAGTTCGCCTAGCGGGGAGGTTTCTAGAGACCCAGTACTTC. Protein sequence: CASSLVRLAGRFLETQYF.

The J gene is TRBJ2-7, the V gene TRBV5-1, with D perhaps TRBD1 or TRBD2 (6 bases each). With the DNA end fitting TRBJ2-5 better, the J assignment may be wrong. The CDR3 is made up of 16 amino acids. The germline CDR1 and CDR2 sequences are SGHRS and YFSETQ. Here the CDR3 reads CASSSYPSGGGETQYF. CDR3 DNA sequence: TGCGCCAGCAGCAGCTACCCCAGCGGAGGGGGAGAGACCCAGTACTTC.

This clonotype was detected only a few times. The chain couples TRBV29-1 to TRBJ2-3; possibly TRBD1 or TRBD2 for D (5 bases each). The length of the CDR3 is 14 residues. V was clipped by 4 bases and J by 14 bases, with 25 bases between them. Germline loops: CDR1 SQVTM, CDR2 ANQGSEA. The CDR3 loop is CSVGGSGLRGYAYF. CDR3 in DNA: TGCAGCGTTGGAGGGAGTGGTTTGAGGGGATACGCGTATTTT.

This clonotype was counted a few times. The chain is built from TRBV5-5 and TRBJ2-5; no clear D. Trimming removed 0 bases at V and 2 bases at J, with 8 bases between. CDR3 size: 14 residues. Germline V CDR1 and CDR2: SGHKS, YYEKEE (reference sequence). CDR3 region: CASSLGNGQETQYF. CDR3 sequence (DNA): TGTGCCAGCAGCTTGGGGAATGGTCAAGAGACCCAGTACTTC.

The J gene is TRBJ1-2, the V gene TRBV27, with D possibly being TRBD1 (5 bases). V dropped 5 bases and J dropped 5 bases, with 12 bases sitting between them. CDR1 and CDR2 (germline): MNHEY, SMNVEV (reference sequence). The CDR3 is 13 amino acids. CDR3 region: CASSPRTPYGYTF. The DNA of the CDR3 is TGTGCCAGCAGTCCCCGGACACCTTATGGCTACACCTTC.

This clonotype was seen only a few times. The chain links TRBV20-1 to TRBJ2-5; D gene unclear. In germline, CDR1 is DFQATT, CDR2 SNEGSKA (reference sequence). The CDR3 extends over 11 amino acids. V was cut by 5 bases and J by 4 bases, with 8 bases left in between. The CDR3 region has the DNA TGCAGTGCTCCTTGGCGAGAGACCCAGTACTTC. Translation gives CSAPWRETQYF.

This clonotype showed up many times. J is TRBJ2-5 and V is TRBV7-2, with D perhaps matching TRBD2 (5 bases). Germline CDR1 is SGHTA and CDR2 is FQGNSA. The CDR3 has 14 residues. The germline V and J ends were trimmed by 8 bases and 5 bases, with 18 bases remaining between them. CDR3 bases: TGTGCCAGCCTCCCCGGCGGGTCAGCTGAGACCCAGTACTTC. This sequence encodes CASLPGGSAETQYF.

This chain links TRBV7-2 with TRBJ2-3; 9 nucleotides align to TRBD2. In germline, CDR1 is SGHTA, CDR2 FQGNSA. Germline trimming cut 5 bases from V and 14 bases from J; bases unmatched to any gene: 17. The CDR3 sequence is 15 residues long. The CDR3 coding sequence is TGTGCCAGCAGCCTTAGCGGGAGAGGGAACAGATACGCGTATTTT. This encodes CASSLSGRGNRYAYF. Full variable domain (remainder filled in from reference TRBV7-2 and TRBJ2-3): GAGVSQSPSNKVTEKGKDVELRCDPISGHTALYWYRQSLGQGLEFLIYFQGNSAPDKSGLPSDRFSAERTGGSVSTLTIQRTQQEDSAVYLCASSLSGRGNRYAYFGPGTRLTVL.

The CDR3 region has the DNA TGTGCCAGCAGTGGGGACAGGGAGCAAGAGACCCAGTACTTC. Protein sequence: CASSGDREQETQYF. This chain joins TRBV28 and TRBJ2-5, with 9 bases that match TRBD1. V was clipped by 5 bases and J by 2 bases; unmatched bases: 3. Germline CDR1 reads MDHEN; CDR2 reads SYDVKM. The CDR3 has 14 residues.